One and the same sample provided the 19 T cell receptor beta chains below, sequenced in a study of blood T cell repertoires in COVID-19 (dated by TCRdb to the early 2020s). The library was made by the immunoSEQ multiplex PCR assay. The source is immuneACCESS, and TCRdb retained only in-frame sequences with V and J called. Part of the clones is not carried over; for the studies checked, unresolved V genes explain less than half of this, and the remainder is unexplained. A total of 150,000 to 160,000 clones appear in this sample, approximately 80% of them only once. The leading ten clones occupy roughly 0.56% of the sample. Sequencing was carried out using peripheral blood. Receptors originate from a man aged 60 to 69 with acute or convalescent COVID-19.

The chain joins TRBV10-3 to TRBJ2-7, with 7 bases identical to TRBD1. V was pared by 4 bases and J by 5 bases, with 5 bases of the junction left unmatched. This CDR3 has 13 residues. Germline values: CDR1 ENHRY, CDR2 SYGVKD. The CDR3 sequence: CAISGMTGNEQYF. In DNA, the CDR3 is TGTGCCATCAGTGGGATGACAGGGAACGAGCAGTACTTC.

The chain links TRBV6-5 to TRBJ1-2, with TRBD1 identical over 12 bases. Germline CDR1 reads MNHEY; CDR2 reads SVGAGI. V dropped 8 bases and J dropped 6; count of bases not matched to a gene: 10. The length of the CDR3 is 15 residues. This CDR3 is CASRKGGQGAHGYTF. CDR3 sequence (DNA): TGTGCCAGCCGGAAAGGGGGACAGGGGGCTCATGGCTACACCTTC.

J is TRBJ2-7 and V is TRBV6-5, with 11 bases aligning to TRBD2. V shed 9 bases and J 4 bases; nucleotides not matched to a gene: 5. Germline values: CDR1 MNHEY, CDR2 SVGAGI. The CDR3 loop spans 13 amino acids. The CDR3 DNA follows: TGTGCCAGTACTAGCGGGAGATCGTACGAGCAGTACTTC. Amino acid sequence: CASTSGRSYEQYF.

The chain employs TRBV19 and TRBJ2-7, with 7 bases that match TRBD1. Germline V gene data show CDR1 as LNHDA and CDR2 as SQIVND (reference sequence). This CDR3 has 14 amino acids. V lost 1 base and J lost 2; bases outside the gene matches: 2. The CDR3 sequence is CASSIVTGAYEQYF. The CDR3 DNA is TGTGCCAGTAGTATAGTAACAGGGGCCTACGAGCAGTACTTC.

The chain employs TRBV4-1 and TRBJ2-1; the match to TRBD2 covers 13 bases. With 8 bases clipped from V and 4 bases from J, the junction kept 17 bases outside the gene matches. Germline loops: CDR1 MGHRA, CDR2 YSYEKL. This CDR3 is 19 amino acids long. The CDR3 DNA follows: TGCGCCAGCTCCAATTTATTACTAGAGACTAGCGGGAGGTACAATGAGCAGTTCTTC. This codes for CASSNLLLETSGRYNEQFF.

CDR3 nucleotide sequence: TGTGCCAGCAACCCCCCAGTTAACTATGGCTACACCTTC. Translating it yields CASNPPVNYGYTF. The rearrangement joins TRBV6-2 or TRBV6-3 to TRBJ1-2, with unresolved D. Germline assignment: CDR1 MNHEY and CDR2 SVGEGT. The CDR3 totals 13 residues. The ends were cut back, 7 bases at V and 1 base at J, with 10 bases in the middle.

The chain couples TRBV7-2 to TRBJ1-2; 8 nucleotides line up with TRBD1. The CDR3 sequence is 15 residues long. Germline lookup yields CDR1 SGHTA and CDR2 FQGNSA. V dropped 6 bases and J dropped 2; count of bases not matched to a gene: 8. CDR3 sequence reads: CASRRPGQENYGYTF. CDR3 DNA sequence: TGTGCCAGCAGACGACCGGGACAGGAAAACTATGGCTACACCTTC.

This clone was seen just once. V and J are TRBV19 and TRBJ1-2; unclear D gene. The V end lost 9 bases, the J end lost 2 bases, and 10 bases lay between the germline ends. The CDR3 sequence is 12 residues long. Germline CDR1 and CDR2: LNHDA and SQIVND (reference sequence). The CDR3 loop is CASKDSNYGYTF. The DNA of the CDR3 is TGTGCCAGCAAAGACTCGAACTATGGCTACACCTTC.

The chain couples TRBV6-5 to TRBJ1-2, with a possible D match to TRBD1 (6 bases). The CDR3 extends over 15 amino acids. V was clipped by 8 bases and J by 5 bases, with 21 bases between them. Germline CDR1 and CDR2: MNHEY and SVGAGI. As DNA, the CDR3 is TGTGCCAGCTGTTCCGGGACACCTTCGGGTTATGGCTACACCTTC. This codes for CASCSGTPSGYGYTF.

This clone came up once. The J gene is TRBJ2-2, the V gene TRBV7-2, with 8 bases identical to TRBD1. V was pared by 0 bases and J by 7 bases, with 4 bases of the junction left unmatched. The CDR3 length is 15 residues. CDR1 is SGHTA, CDR2 FQGNSA, per germline. CDR3 sequence (DNA): TGTGCCAGCAGCTTAGCGGCAGGACAGGGCGGGGAGCTGTTTTTT. Translation gives CASSLAAGQGGELFF.

The chain has TRBV5-4 and TRBJ1-5; 7 bases fit TRBD1. Germline assignment: CDR1 SGHNT and CDR2 YYREEE (reference sequence). Trimming at V came to 3 bases and at J to 3 bases, leaving 3 bases not matched to a gene. This CDR3 comprises 14 residues. As DNA, the CDR3 is TGTGCCAGCAGCTCCGACAGGGACAATCAGCCCCAGCATTTT. Its translation: CASSSDRDNQPQHF.

The V gene is TRBV15, the J gene TRBJ2-5; TRBD2 matches 8 bases. The CDR3 has 16 residues. In germline, CDR1 is LNHNV, CDR2 YYDKDF (reference sequence). Germline trimming cut 2 bases from V and 2 bases from J; bases unmatched to any gene: 7. This chain's CDR3 is CATSRSHSGGQETQYF. The CDR3, as DNA: TGTGCCACCAGCAGATCTCATTCGGGAGGGCAAGAGACCCAGTACTTC. The full variable domain, completed using reference TRBV15 and TRBJ2-5, is DAMVIQNPRYQVTQFGKPVTLSCSQTLNHNVMYWYQQKSSQAPKLLFHYYDKDFNNEADTPDNFQSRRPNTSFCFLDIRSPGLGDTAMYLCATSRSHSGGQETQYFGPGTRLLVL.

The chain employs TRBV11-2 and TRBJ2-2; 8 bases align to TRBD1. CDR1 SGHAT and CDR2 FQNNGV come from the germline V gene. This CDR3 is built from 14 residues. The trim removed 4 bases at V and 4 bases at J, leaving 2 bases unmatched. This CDR3 reads CASSSDRVTGELFF. CDR3 nucleotides: TGTGCCAGCAGCTCGGACAGGGTCACCGGGGAGCTGTTTTTT.

The genes are TRBV13 and TRBJ1-4; D unresolved. This CDR3 comprises 15 residues. The germline V and J ends were trimmed by 0 bases and 8 bases, with 13 bases remaining between them. The V gene's germline CDR1 is PRHDT and CDR2 FYEKMQ (reference sequence). The DNA of the CDR3 is TGTGCCAGCAGCTTAGGGCCTTCGGCGGGAGAAAAACTGTTTTTT. It specifies CASSLGPSAGEKLFF.

The rearrangement joins TRBV2 to TRBJ2-3; the match to TRBD2 covers 14 bases. Losses at the gene ends were 6 bases for V and 3 bases for J; bases not matched to a gene: 5. Germline CDR1 reads SNHLY; CDR2 reads FYNNEI. The length of the CDR3 is 16 residues. CDR3 coding DNA: TGTGCCAGCAGGGCGACTAGCGGGAGGGTAACAGATACGCAGTATTTT. Protein product: CASRATSGRVTDTQYF.

This sequence joins TRBV5-1 and TRBJ2-7; the D gene is possibly TRBD1 (5 bases). The germline V gene encodes CDR1 SGHRS and CDR2 YFSETQ. V shed 5 bases and J shed 0 bases, with 12 bases lying between them. The CDR3 has 14 residues. For the CDR3, the DNA is TGCGCCAGCAGTGGTCAGGGCCTCTCCTACGAGCAGTACTTC. Translation: CASSGQGLSYEQYF.

This chain joins TRBV24-1 and TRBJ2-3, with D perhaps TRBD1 (5 bases). In germline, CDR1 is KGHDR, CDR2 SFDVKD. V was pared by 5 bases and J by 5 bases, with 13 bases between. The CDR3 contains 14 residues. The CDR3 loop reads CATSGWGAGDTQYF. For the CDR3, the DNA is TGTGCCACCAGTGGGTGGGGCGCAGGAGATACGCAGTATTTT.

The chain carries TRBV28 and TRBJ1-1; the D gene is possibly TRBD1 (6 bases). The CDR3 sequence is 12 residues long. Germline V gives CDR1 MDHEN, CDR2 SYDVKM. Trimming cost V 6 bases and J 7 bases, with 12 bases left between them. CDR3 nucleotide sequence: TGTGCCAGCAGGACTCTACAGGGTGAAGCTTTCTTT. Its translation is CASRTLQGEAFF.

V and J are TRBV19 and TRBJ1-6, with 7 bases fitting TRBD1. After removal of 6 bases from V and 5 bases from J, the junction contained 13 bases not matched to a gene. The length of the CDR3 is 17 residues. CDR1 LNHDA and CDR2 SQIVND come from the germline V gene (reference sequence). CDR3 sequence (DNA): TGTGCCAGTAGAGGGACAGCGTCTCCTTGGGATAATTCACCCCTCCACTTT. This sequence encodes CASRGTASPWDNSPLHF.